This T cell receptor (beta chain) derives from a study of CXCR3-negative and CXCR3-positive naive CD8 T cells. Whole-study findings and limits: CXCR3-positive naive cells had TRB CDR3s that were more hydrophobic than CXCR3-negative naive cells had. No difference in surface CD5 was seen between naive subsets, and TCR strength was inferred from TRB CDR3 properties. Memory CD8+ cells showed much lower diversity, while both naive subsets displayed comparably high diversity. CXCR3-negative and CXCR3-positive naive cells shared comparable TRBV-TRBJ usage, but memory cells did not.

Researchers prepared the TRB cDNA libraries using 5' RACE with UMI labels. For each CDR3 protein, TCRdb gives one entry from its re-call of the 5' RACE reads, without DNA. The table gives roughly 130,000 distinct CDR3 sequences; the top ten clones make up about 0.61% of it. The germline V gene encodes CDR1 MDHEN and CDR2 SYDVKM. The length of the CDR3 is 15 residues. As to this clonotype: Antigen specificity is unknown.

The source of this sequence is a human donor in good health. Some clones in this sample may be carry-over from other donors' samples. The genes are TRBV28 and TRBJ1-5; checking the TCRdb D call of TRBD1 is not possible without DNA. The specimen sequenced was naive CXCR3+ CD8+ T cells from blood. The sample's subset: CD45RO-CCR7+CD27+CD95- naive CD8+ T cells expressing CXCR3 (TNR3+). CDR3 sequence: CASTRDTDSNQPQHF.